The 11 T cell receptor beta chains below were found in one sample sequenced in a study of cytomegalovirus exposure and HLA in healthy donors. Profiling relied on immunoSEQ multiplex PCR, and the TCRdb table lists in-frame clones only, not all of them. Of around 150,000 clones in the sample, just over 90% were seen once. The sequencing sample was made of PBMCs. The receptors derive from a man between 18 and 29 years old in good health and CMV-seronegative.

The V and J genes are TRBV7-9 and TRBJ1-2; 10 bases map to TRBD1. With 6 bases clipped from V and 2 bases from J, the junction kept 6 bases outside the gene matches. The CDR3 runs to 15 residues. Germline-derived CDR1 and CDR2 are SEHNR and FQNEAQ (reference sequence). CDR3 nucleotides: TGTGCCAGCAGTCAAACGACAGGGGGCAACTATGGCTACACCTTC. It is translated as CASSQTTGGNYGYTF.

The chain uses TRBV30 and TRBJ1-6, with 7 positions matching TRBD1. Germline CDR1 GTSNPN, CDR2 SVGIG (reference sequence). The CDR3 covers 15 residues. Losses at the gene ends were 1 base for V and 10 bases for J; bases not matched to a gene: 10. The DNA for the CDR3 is TGTGCCTGGAGTGAACAGGGGTCCTGGGGGTCACCCCTCCACTTT. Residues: CAWSEQGSWGSPLHF.

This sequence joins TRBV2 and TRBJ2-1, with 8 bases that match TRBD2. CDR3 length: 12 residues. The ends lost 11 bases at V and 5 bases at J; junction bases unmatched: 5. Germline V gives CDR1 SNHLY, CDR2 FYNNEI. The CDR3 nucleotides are TGTGCCTCTCAGGGACTAGACAATGAGCAGTTCTTC. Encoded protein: CASQGLDNEQFF.

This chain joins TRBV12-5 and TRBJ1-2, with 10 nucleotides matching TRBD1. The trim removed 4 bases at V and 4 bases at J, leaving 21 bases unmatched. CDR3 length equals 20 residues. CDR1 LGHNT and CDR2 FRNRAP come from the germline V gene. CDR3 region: CASGSFPIRTGGGPAYGYTF. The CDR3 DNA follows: TGTGCTAGTGGTTCTTTCCCCATCAGGACAGGGGGAGGACCCGCCTATGGCTACACCTTC.

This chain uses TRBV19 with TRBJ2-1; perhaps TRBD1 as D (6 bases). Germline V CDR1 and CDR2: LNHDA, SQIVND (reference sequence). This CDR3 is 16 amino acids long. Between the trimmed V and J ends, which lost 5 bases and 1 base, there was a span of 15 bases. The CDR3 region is CASSSTGTRSYNEQFF. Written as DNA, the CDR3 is TGTGCCAGTAGTTCAACAGGGACAAGGTCCTACAATGAGCAGTTCTTC.

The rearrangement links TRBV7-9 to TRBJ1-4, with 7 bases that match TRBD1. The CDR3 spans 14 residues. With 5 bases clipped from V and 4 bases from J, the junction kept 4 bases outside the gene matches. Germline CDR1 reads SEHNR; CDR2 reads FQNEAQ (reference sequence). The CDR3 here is CASSQGGVNEKLFF. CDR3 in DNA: TGTGCCAGCAGCCAGGGGGGAGTTAATGAAAAACTGTTTTTT.

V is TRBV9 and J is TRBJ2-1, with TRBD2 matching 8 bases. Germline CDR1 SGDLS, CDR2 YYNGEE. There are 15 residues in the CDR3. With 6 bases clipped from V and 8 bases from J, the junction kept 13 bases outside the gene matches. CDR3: CASTPGGGPRDEQFF. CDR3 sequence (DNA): TGTGCCAGCACCCCCGGGGGGGGCCCCAGAGATGAGCAGTTCTTC.

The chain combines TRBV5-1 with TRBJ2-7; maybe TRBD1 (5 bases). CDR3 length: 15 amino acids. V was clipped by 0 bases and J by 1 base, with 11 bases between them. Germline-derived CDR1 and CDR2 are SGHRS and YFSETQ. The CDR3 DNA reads TGCGCCAGCAGCTTGGAAATCGACAGATCCTACGAGCAGTACTTC. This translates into CASSLEIDRSYEQYF.

The chain's CDR3 is CAWNGVEQGGPLHF. CDR3 sequence (DNA): TGTGCCTGGAACGGTGTGGAGCAAGGGGGACCCCTCCACTTT. V usage is TRBV30 and J usage is TRBJ1-6; a weak D match, TRBD1 (6 bases). This CDR3 has 14 residues. Germline CDR1 is GTSNPN and CDR2 is SVGIG (reference sequence). V gave up 4 bases and J gave up 12 bases, with 19 bases separating them.

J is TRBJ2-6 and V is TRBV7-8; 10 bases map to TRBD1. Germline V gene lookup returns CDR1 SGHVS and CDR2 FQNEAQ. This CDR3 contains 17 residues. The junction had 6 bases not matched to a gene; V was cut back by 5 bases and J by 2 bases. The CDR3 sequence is CASSRRDRGPGANVLTF. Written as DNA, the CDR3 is TGTGCCAGCAGCCGCCGGGACAGGGGACCTGGGGCCAACGTCCTGACTTTC. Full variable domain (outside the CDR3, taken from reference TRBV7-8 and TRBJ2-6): GAGVSQSPRYKVAKRGQDVALRCDPISGHVSLFWYQQALGQGPEFLTYFQNEAQLDKSGLPSDRFFAERPEGSVSTLKIQRTQQEDSAVYLCASSRRDRGPGANVLTFGAGSRLTVL.

The CDR3 DNA is TGTGCCAGCAGCTTAGATGGCAGGAAGAATCAGCCCCAGCATTTT. It yields the protein CASSLDGRKNQPQHF. This chain joins TRBV7-2 and TRBJ1-5; unclear D gene. The CDR3 has 15 residues. Trimming took 1 base from V and 4 from J, leaving 11 bases between them. Germline assignment: CDR1 SGHTA and CDR2 FQGNSA.